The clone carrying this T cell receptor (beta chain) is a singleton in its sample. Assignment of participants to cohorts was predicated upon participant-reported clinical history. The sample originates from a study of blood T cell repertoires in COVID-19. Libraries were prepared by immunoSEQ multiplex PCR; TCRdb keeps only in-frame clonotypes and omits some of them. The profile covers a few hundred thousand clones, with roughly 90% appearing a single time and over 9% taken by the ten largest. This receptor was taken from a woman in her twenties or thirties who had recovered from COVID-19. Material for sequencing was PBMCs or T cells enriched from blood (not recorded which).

This chain's CDR3 is CATGGSPNEKLFF. CDR3 sequence (DNA): TGTGCCACCGGCGGCAGCCCTAATGAAAAACTGTTTTTT. V usage is TRBV10-3 and J usage is TRBJ1-4; D remains ambiguous. This CDR3 has 13 amino acids. Per the germline V gene, CDR1 is ENHRY and CDR2 is SYGVKD. V lost 10 bases, J lost 3 bases, and 12 bases lay in between.